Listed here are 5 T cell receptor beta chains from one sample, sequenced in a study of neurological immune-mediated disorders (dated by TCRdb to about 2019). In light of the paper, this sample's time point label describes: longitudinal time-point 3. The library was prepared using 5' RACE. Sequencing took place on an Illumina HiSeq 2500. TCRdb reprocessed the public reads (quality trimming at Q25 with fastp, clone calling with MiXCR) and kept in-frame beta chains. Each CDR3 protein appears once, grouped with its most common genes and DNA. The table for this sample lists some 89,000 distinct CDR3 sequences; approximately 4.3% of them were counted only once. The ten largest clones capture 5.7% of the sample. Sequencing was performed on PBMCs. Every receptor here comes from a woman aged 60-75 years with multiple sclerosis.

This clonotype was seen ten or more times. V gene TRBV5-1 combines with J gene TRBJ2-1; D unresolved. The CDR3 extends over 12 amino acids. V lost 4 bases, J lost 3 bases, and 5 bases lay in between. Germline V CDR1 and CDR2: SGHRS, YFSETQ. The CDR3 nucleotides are TGCGCCAGCAGCCAAGACTACAATGAGCAGTTCTTC. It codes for CASSQDYNEQFF.

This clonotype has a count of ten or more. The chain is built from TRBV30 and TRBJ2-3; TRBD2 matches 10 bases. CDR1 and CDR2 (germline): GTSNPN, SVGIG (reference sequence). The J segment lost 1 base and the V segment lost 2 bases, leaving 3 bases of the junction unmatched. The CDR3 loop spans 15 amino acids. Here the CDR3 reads CAWSTSGVRTDTQYF. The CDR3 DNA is TGTGCCTGGAGTACTAGCGGGGTTCGCACAGATACGCAGTATTTT. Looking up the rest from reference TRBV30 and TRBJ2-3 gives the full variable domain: SQTIHQWPATLVQPVGSPLSLECTVEGTSNPNLYWYRQAAGRGLQLLFYSVGIGQISSEVPQNLSASRPQDRQFILSSKKLLLSDSGFYLCAWSTSGVRTDTQYFGPGTRLTVL.

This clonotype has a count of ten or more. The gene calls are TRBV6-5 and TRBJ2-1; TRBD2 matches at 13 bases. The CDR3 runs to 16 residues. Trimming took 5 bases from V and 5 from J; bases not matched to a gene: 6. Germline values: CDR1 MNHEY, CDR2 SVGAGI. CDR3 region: CASSTPGLAGNNEQFF. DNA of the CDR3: TGTGCCAGCAGTACGCCGGGACTAGCGGGGAACAATGAGCAGTTCTTC.

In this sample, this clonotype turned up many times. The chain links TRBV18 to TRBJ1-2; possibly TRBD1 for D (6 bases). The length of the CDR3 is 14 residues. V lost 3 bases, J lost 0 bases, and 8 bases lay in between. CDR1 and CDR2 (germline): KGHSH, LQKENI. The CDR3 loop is CASSPDRSNYGYTF. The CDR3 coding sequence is TGTGCCAGCTCACCGGACAGATCTAACTATGGCTACACCTTC.

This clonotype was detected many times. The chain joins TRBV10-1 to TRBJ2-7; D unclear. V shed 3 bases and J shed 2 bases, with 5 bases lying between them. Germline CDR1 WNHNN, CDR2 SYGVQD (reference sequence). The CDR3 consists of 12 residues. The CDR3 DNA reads TGCGCCAGCAGTGATCAGCCCTACGAGCAGTACTTC. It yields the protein CASSDQPYEQYF.